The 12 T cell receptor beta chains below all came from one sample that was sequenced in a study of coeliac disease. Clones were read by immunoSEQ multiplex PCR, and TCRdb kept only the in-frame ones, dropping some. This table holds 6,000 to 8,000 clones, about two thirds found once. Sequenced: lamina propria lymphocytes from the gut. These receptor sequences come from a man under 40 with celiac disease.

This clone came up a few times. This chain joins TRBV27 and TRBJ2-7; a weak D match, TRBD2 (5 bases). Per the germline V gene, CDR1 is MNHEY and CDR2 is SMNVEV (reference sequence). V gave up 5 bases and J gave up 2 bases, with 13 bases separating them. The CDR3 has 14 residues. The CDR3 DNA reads TGTGCCAGCAGTACCCAGACTACGCCCTACGAGCAGTACTTC. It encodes CASSTQTTPYEQYF.

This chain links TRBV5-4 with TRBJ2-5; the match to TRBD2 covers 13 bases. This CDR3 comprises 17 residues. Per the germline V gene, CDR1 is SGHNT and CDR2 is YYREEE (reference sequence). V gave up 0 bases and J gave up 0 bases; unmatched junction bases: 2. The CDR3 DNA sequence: TGTGCCAGCAGCTTGGGACTAGCGGGGGGTCACCAAGAGACCCAGTACTTC. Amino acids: CASSLGLAGGHQETQYF.

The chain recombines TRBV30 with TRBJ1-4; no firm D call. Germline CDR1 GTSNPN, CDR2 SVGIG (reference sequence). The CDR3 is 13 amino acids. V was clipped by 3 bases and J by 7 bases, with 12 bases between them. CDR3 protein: CAWRDYSGEKLFF. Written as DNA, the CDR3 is TGTGCCTGGAGAGACTATTCGGGTGAAAAACTGTTTTTT.

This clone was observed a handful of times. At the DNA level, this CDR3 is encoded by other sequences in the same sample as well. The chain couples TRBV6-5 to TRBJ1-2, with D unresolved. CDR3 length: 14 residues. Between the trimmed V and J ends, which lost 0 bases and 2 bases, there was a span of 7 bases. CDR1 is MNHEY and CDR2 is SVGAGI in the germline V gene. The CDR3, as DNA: TGTGCCAGCAGTTACTCGGCCAACAACTATGGCTACACCTTC. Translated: CASSYSANNYGYTF.

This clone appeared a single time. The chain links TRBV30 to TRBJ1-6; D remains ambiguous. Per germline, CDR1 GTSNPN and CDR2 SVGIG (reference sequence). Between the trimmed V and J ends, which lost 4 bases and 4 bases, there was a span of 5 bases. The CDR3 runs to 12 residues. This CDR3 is CAWTGYNSPLHF. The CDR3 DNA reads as TGTGCCTGGACAGGATATAATTCACCCCTCCACTTT.

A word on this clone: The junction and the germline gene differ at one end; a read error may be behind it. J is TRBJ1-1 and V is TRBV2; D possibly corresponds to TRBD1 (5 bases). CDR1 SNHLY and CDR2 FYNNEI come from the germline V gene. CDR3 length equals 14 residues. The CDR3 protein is CASSERGGNTKAFF. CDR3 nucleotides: TGTGCCAGCAGTGAACGGGGGGGGAACACTAAAGCTTTCTTT.

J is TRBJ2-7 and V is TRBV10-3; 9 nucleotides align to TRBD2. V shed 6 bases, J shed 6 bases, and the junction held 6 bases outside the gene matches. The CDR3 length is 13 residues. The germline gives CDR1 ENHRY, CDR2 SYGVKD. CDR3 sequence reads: CAIRVAGAPEQYF. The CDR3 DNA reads TGTGCCATCAGGGTAGCGGGAGCCCCCGAGCAGTACTTC.

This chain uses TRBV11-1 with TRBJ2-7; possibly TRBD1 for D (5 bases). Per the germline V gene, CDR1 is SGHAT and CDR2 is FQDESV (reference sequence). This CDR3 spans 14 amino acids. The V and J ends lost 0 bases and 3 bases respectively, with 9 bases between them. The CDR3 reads CASSLALRDYEQYF. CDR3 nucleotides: TGTGCCAGCAGCTTAGCGCTCAGGGACTACGAGCAGTACTTC.

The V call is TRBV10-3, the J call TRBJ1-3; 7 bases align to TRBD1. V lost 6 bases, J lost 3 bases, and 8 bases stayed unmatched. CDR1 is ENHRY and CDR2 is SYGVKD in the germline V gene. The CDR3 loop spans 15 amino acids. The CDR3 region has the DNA TGTGCCATCAGATCGGACAGGAGTGGTGGAAACACCATATATTTT. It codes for CAIRSDRSGGNTIYF.

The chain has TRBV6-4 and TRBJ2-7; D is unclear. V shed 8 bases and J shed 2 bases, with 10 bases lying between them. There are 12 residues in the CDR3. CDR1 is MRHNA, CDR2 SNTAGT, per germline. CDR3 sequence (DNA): TGTGCCAGCCTTCGGCAGGCCTACGAGCAGTACTTC. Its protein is CASLRQAYEQYF.

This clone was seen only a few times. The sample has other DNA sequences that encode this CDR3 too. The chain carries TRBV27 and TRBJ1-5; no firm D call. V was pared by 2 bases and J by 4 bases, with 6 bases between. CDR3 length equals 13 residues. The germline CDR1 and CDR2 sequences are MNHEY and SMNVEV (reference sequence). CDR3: CASSLGTNQPQHF. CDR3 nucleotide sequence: TGTGCCAGCAGTTTAGGCACGAATCAGCCCCAGCATTTT.

The CDR3 spells CAISDRGLDQPQHF. The CDR3 DNA follows: TGTGCCATCAGTGACAGGGGGCTGGATCAGCCCCAGCATTTT. V gene TRBV10-3 combines with J gene TRBJ1-5, with TRBD1 identical over 8 bases. CDR1 is ENHRY, CDR2 SYGVKD, per germline. The CDR3 is made up of 14 amino acids. J gave up 5 bases and V 3 bases, and 3 bases lay outside the gene matches.